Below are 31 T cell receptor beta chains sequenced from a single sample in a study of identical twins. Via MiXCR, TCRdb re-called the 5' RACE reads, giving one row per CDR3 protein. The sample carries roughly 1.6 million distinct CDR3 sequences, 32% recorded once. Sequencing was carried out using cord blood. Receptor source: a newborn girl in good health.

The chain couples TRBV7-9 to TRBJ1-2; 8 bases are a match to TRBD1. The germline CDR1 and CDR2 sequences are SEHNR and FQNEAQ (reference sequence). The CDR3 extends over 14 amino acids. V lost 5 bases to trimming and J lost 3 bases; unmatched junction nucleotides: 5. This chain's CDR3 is CASSLQGAHYGYTF. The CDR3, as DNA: TGTGCCAGCAGCCTCCAGGGGGCGCACTATGGCTACACCTTC.

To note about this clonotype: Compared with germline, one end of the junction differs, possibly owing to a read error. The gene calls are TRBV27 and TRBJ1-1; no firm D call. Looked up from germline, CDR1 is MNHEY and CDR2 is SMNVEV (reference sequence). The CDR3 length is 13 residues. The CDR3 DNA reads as TGTGCCGGCAGTCGCCAGGCGTCAGCTGAAGCTTTCTTT. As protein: CAGSRQASAEAFF.

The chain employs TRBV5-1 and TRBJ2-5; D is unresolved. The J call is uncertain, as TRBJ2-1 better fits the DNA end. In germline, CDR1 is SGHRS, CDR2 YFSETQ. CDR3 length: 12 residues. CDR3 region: CASSLQKETQFF. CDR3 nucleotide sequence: TGCGCCAGCAGCTTGCAAAAAGAGACCCAGTTCTTC.

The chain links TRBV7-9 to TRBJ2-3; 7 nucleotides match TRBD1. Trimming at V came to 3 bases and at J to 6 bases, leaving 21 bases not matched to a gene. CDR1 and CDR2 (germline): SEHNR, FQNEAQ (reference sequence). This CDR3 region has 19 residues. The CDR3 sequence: CASSFPGTPQGEKDDTQYF. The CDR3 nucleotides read TGTGCCAGCAGCTTTCCCGGGACCCCTCAGGGGGAAAAGGACGATACGCAGTATTTT. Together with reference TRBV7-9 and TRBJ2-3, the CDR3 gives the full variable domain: DTGVSQNPRHKITKRGQNVTFRCDPISEHNRLYWYRQTLGQGPEFLTYFQNEAQLEKSRLLSDRFSAERPKGSFSTLEIQRTEQGDSAMYLCASSFPGTPQGEKDDTQYFGPGTRLTVL.

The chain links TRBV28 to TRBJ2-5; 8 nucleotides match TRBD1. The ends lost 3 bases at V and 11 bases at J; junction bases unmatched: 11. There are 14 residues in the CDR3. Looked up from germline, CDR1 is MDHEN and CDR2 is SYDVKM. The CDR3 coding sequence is TGTGCCAGCAGTTTGGATCAGGGGGCGCGTGAGCAGTACTTC. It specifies CASSLDQGAREQYF.

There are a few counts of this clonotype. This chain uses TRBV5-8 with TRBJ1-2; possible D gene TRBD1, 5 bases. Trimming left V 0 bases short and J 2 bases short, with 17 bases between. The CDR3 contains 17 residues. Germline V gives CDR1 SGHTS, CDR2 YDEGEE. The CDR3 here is CASSLVRIFGTNYGYTF. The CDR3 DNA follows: TGTGCCAGCAGCTTGGTGAGGATCTTCGGGACCAACTATGGCTACACCTTC.

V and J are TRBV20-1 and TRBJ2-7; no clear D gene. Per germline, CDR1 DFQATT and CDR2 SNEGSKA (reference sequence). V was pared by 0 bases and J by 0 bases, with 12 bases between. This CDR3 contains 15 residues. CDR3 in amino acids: CSARDGGESSYEQYF. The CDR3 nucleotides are TGCAGTGCTAGAGATGGCGGAGAGAGCTCCTACGAGCAGTACTTC.

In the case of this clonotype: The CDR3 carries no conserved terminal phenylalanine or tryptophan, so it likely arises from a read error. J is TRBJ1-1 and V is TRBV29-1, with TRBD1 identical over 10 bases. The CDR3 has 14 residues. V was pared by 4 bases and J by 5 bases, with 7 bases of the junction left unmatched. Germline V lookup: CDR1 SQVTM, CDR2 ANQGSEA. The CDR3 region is CSVGGDRGWTEAFL. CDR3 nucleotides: TGCAGCGTTGGGGGGGACAGGGGATGGACTGAAGCTTTCCTT.

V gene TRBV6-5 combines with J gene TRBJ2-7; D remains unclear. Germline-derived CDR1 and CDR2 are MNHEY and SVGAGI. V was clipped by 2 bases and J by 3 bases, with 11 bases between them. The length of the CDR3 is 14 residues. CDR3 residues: CASSYGFAIYEQYF. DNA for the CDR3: TGTGCCAGCAGTTACGGGTTCGCAATCTACGAGCAGTACTTC.

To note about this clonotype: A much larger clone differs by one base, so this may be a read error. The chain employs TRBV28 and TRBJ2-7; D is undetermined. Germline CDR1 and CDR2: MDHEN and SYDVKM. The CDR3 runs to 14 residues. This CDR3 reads CASSLGQPPYGQYF. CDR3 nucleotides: TGTGCCAGCAGTTTAGGGCAGCCCCCCTACGGGCAGTACTTC.

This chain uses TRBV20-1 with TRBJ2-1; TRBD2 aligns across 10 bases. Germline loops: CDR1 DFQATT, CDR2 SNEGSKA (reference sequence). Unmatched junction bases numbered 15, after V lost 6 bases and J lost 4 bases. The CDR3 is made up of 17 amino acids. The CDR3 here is CSASGVWRTSGYNEQFF. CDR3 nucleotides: TGCAGTGCAAGTGGGGTGTGGAGGACTAGCGGTTACAATGAGCAGTTCTTC.

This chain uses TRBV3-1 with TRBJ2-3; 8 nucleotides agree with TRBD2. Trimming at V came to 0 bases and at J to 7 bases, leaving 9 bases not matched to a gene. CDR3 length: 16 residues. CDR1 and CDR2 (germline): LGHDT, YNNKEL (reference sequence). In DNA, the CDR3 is TGTGCCAGCAGCCAAGATAGGGGTCTAGCGGGTCATACGCAGTATTTT. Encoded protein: CASSQDRGLAGHTQYF.

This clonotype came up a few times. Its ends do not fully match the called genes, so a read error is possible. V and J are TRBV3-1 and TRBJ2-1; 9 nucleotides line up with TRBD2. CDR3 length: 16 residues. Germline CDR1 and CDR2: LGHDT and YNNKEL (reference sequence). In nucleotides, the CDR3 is TGTGCCAGCAGGCAAGATCGGCTAGCGGGGCACAATGAGCAGTTCTTC. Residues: CASRQDRLAGHNEQFF.

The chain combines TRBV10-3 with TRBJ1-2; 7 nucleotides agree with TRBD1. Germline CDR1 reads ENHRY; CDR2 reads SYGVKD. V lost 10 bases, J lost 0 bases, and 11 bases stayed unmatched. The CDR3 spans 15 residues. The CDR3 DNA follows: TGTGCCACCGAGGGGGGACAGCTTTCTAACTATGGCTACACCTTC. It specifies CATEGGQLSNYGYTF.

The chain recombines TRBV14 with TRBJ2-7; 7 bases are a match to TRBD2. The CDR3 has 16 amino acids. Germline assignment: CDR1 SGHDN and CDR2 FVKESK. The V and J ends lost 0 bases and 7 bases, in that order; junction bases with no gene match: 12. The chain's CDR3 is CASSQDWTRPINEQYF. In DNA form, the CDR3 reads TGTGCCAGCAGCCAAGATTGGACTAGACCAATCAATGAGCAGTACTTC.

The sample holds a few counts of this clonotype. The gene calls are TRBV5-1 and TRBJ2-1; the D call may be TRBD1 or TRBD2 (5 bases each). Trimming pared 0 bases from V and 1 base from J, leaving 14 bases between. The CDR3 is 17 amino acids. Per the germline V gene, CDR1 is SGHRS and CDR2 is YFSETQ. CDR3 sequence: CASSLGFGARSYNEQFF. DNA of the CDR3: TGCGCCAGCAGCTTGGGCTTCGGGGCGAGGTCCTACAATGAGCAGTTCTTC.

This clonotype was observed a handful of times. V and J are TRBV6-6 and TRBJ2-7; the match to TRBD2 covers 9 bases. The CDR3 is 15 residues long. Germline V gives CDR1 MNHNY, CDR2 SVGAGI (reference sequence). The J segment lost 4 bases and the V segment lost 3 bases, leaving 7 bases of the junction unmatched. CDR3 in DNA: TGTGCCAGCAGTTATTTGGTAGCGGGAGCTTACGAGCAGTACTTC. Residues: CASSYLVAGAYEQYF.

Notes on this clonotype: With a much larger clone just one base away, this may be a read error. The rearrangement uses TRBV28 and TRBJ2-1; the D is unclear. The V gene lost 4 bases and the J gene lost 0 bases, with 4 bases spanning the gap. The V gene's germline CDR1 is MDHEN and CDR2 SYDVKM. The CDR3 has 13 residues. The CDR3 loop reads CASSWGSYNEQFF. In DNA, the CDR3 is TGTGCCAGCAGTTGGGGCTCCTACAATGAGCAGTTCTTC.

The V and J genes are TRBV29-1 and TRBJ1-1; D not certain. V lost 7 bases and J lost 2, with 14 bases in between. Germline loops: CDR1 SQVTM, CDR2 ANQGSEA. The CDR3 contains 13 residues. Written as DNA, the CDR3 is TGCAGCGCCGAGGGAGCCACAAACACTGAAGCTTTCTTT. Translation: CSAEGATNTEAFF.

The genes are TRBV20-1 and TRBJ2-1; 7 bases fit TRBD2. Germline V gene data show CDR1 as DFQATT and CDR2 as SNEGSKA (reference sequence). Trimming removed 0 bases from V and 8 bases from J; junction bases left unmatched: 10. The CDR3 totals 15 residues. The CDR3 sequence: CSARERRGLGYEQFF. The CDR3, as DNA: TGCAGTGCTAGAGAGCGGCGGGGGTTAGGGTATGAGCAGTTCTTC.

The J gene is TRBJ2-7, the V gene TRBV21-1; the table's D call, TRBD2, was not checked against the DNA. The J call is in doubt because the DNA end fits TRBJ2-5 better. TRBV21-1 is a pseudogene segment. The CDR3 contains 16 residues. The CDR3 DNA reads TGTGCCAGCAGCAAAATAACTGGTATAGGAGGGGAGACCCAGTACTTC. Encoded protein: CASSKITGIGGETQYF.

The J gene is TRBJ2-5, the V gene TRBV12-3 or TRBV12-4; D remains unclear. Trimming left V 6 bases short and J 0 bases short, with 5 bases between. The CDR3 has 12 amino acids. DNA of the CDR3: TGTGCCAGCAGAAGGGACCAAGAGACCCAGTACTTC. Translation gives CASRRDQETQYF.

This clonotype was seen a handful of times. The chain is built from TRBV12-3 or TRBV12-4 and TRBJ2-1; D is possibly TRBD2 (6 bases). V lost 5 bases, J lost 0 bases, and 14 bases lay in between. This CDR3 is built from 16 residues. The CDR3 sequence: CASSILAPSSYNEQFF. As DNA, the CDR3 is TGTGCCAGCAGTATTCTAGCGCCCAGCTCCTACAATGAGCAGTTCTTC.

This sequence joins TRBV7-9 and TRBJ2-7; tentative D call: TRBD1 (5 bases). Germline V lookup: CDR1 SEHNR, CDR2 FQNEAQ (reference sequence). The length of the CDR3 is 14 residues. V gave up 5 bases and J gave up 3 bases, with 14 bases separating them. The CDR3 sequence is CASSSAKQGYEQYF. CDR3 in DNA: TGTGCCAGCAGCAGCGCGAAGCAGGGCTACGAGCAGTACTTC. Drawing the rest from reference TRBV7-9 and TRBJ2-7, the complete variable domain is DTGVSQNPRHKITKRGQNVTFRCDPISEHNRLYWYRQTLGQGPEFLTYFQNEAQLEKSRLLSDRFSAERPKGSFSTLEIQRTEQGDSAMYLCASSSAKQGYEQYFGPGTRLTVT.

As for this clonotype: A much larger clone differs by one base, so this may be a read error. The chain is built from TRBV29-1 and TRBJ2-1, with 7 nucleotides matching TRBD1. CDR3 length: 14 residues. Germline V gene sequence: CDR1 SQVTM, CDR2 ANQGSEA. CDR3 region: CSVVLDRKPNEQVF. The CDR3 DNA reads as TGCAGCGTTGTCTTGGACAGGAAACCCAATGAGCAGGTCTTC.

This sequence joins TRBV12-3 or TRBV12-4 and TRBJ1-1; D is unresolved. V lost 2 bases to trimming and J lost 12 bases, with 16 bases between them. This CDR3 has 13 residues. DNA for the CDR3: TGTGCCAGCAGTTTATTTCCCAAAGAAGGACCTTTCTTT. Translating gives CASSLFPKEGPFF.

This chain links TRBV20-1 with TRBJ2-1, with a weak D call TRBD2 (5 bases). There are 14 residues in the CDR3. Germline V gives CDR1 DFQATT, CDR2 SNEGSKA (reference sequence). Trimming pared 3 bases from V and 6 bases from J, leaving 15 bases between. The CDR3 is CSARRRGLVNEQFF. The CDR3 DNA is TGCAGTGCTAGGCGCCGTGGACTGGTCAATGAGCAGTTCTTC.

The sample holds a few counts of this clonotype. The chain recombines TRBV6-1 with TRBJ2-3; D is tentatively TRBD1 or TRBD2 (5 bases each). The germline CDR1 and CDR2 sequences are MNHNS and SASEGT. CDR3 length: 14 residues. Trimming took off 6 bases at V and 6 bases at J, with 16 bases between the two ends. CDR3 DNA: TGTGCCAGCAGGAAGGGACCCCCTGGGGATACGCAGTATTTT. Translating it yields CASRKGPPGDTQYF.

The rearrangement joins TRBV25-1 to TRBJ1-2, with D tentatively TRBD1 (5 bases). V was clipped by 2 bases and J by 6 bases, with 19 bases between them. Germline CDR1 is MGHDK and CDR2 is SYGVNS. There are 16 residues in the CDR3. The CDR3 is CASSEESYDRADGYTF. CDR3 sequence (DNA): TGTGCCAGCAGTGAAGAAAGCTATGACAGAGCGGATGGCTACACCTTC.

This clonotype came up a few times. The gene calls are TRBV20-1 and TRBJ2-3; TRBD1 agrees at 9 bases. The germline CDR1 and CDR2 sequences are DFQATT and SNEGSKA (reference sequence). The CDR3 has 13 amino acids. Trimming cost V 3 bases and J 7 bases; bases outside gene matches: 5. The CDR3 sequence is CSASGTGMNTQYF. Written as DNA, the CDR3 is TGCAGTGCTAGTGGGACAGGGATGAATACGCAGTATTTT.

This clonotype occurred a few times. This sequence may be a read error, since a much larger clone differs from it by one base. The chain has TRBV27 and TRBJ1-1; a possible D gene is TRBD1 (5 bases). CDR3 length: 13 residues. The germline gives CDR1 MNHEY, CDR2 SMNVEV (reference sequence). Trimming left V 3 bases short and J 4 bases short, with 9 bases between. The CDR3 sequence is CASSFRGVTEAFF. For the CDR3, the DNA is TGTGCCAGCAGTTTCCGGGGGGTCACTGAAGCTTTCTTT.